This T cell receptor beta chain comes out of a study of cytomegalovirus exposure and HLA in healthy donors. Background on the study: Early released data comprised 80 million to 100 million unique TCRs from HLA-typed donors. Ancestry clustering placed more than 65% of roughly 400 genotyped donors in the Caucasian-associated cluster.

The study, taken as a whole, reports: A missense variant in DCLRE1C was later tied to TCR beta V- and J-gene trimming. CMV serostatus stood as the only immune exposure information on hand.

Looked up from germline, CDR1 is SGHRS and CDR2 is YFSETQ. V trimming: 3 bases; J trimming: 8 bases; junction bases outside the gene matches: 5. This CDR3 has 15 amino acids. With regard to this clone: Its target is unknown. This likely comes from a read error, as the CDR3 has no conserved phenylalanine or tryptophan at its end.

A multiplex PCR was run with 60 Vbeta primers and 13 Jbeta primers. Sequenced by immunoSEQ multiplex PCR; TCRdb stores in-frame clones only, minus some. This sample yields approximately 190,000 clones, of which 80% to 85% are seen a single time; roughly 6.7% belongs to the top ten. The sample was PBMCs. The chain links TRBV5-1 to TRBJ1-6, with 10 bases matching TRBD1. The sequence came from a man between 40 and 49 years old in good health and CMV-seropositive. This CDR3 is CASSWTGGEYSPLHS. CDR3 bases: TGCGCCAGCAGCTGGACAGGGGGGGAGTATTCACCCCTCCACTCT.